This T cell receptor (beta chain) was sequenced during a study of response to subunit inactivated influenza vaccine. TCRdb fed the RT-PCR reads into MiXCR, producing one record per CDR3 protein. The table records more than 700,000 distinct CDR3 sequences, 21% of them present only once. General study points: T cells newly recruited by each seasonal influenza vaccination are few, the authors suggested.

As to this clonotype: Its antigen is not identified.

The V and J ends lost 4 bases and 9 bases, in that order; junction bases with no gene match: 9. The germline V gene has CDR1 SQVTM and CDR2 ANQGSEA. This CDR3 spans 12 amino acids. This receptor was obtained from a man between 45 and 60 years old who received an inactivated influenza vaccine. The chain has TRBV29-1 and TRBJ2-7; 7 bases match TRBD1. This specimen consisted of PBMCs from blood, obtained around 5 days after vaccination. The CDR3 nucleotides are TGCAGCGTTGTCGAGGGGGCGGATCCGCAGTACTTC. As protein: CSVVEGADPQYF.